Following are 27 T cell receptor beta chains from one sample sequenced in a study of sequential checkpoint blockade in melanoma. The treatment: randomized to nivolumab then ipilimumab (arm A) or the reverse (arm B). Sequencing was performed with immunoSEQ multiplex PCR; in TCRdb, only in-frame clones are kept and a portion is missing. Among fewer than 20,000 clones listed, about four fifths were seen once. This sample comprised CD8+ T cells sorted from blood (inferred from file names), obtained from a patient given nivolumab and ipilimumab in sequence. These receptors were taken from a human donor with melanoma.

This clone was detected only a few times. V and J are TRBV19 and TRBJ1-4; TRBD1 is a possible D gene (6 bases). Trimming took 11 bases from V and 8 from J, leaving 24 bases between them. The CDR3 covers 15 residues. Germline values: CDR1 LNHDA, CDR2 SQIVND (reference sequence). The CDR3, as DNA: TGTGCCTCCAGGGACAACTCCTTCATTGGGGAAAAACTGTTTTTT. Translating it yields CASRDNSFIGEKLFF.

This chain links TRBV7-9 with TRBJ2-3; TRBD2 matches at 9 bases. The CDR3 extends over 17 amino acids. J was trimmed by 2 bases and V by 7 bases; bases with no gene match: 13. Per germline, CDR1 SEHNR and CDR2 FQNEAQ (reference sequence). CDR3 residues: CASKHGGLAGPTDTQYF. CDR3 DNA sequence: TGTGCCAGCAAACACGGGGGGCTAGCGGGGCCCACAGATACGCAGTATTTT.

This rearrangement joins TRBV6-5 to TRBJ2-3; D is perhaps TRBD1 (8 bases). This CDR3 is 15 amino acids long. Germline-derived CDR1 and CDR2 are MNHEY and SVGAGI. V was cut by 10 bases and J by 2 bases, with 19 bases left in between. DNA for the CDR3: TGTGCCACGACCGACAGGGGAGGGCTCACAGATACGCAGTATTTT. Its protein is CATTDRGGLTDTQYF.

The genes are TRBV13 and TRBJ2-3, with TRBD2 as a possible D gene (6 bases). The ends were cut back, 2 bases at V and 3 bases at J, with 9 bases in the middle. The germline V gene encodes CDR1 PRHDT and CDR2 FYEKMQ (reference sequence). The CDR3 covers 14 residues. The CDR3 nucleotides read TGTGCCAGCAGCTTACCTAGCGAGACAGATACGCAGTATTTT. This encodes CASSLPSETDTQYF.

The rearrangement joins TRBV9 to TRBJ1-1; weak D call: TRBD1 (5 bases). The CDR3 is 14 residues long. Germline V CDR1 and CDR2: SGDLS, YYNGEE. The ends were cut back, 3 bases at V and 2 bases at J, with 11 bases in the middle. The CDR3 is CASSASQGNTEAFF. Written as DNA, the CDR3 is TGTGCCAGCAGCGCTTCCCAGGGAAACACTGAAGCTTTCTTT.

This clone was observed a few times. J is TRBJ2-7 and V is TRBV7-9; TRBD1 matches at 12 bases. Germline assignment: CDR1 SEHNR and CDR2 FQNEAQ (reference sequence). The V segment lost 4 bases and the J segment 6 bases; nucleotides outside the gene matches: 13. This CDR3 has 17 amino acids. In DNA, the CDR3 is TGTGCCAGCAGCTACCTGGGACAGGGGGCGCGGGTACCCGAGCAGTACTTC. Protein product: CASSYLGQGARVPEQYF.

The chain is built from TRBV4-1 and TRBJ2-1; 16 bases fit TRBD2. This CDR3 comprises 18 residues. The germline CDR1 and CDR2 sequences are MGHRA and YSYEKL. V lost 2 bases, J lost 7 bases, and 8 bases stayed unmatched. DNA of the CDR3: TGCGCCAGCAGCCAAATGGCGGGACTAGCGGGAGGGGCGAATGAGCAGTTCTTC. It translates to CASSQMAGLAGGANEQFF.

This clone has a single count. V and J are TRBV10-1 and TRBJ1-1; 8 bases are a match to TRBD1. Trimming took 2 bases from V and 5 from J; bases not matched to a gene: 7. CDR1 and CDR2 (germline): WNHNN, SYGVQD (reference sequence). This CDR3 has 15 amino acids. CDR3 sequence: CASSERTGGETEAFF. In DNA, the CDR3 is TGCGCCAGCAGTGAGCGAACAGGGGGAGAGACTGAAGCTTTCTTT.

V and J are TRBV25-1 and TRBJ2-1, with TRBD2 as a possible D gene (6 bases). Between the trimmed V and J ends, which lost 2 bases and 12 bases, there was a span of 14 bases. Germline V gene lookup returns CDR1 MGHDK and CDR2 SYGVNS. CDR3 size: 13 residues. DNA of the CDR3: TGTGCCAGCAGTGAAGTGGGGGACTGGGGGCAGTTCTTC. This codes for CASSEVGDWGQFF.

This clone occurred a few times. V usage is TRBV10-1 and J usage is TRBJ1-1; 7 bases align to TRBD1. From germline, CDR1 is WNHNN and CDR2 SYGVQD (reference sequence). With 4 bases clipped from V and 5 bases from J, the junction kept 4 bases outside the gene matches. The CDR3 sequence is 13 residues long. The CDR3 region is CASSARQGTEAFF. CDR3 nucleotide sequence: TGCGCCAGCAGTGCGAGACAGGGAACTGAAGCTTTCTTT.

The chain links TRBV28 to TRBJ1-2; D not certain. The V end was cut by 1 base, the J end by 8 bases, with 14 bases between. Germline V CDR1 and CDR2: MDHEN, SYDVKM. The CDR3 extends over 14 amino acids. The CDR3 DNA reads TGTGCCAGCAGTTTATTTCGGGGTGCGAGCGGCTACACCTTC. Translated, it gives CASSLFRGASGYTF.

CDR3 protein: CASGADGANVLTF. The DNA for the CDR3 is TGTGCCAGCGGTGCGGATGGGGCCAACGTCCTGACTTTC. V and J are TRBV6-5 and TRBJ2-6; no clear D. Trimming shortened V by 8 bases and J by 3 bases, and 8 bases separated the two germline ends. The CDR3 is made up of 13 amino acids. From germline, CDR1 is MNHEY and CDR2 SVGAGI.

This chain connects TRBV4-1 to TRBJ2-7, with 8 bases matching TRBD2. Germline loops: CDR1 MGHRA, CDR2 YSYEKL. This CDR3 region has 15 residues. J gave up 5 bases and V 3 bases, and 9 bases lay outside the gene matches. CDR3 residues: CASSQLAGLKHEQYF. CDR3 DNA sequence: TGCGCCAGCAGCCAGTTAGCGGGACTAAAACACGAGCAGTACTTC.

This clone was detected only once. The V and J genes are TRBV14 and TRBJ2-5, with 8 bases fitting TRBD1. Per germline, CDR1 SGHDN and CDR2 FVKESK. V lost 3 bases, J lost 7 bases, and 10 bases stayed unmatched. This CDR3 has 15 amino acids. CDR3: CASSQPTGGEGTQYF. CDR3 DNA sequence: TGTGCCAGCAGCCAGCCTACAGGGGGAGAGGGGACCCAGTACTTC.

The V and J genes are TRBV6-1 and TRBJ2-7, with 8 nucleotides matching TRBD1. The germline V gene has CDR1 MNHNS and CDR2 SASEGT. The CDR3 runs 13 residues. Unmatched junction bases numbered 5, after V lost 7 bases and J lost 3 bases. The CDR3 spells CASTWTGRYEQYF. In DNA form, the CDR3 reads TGTGCCAGCACCTGGACAGGGCGCTACGAGCAGTACTTC.

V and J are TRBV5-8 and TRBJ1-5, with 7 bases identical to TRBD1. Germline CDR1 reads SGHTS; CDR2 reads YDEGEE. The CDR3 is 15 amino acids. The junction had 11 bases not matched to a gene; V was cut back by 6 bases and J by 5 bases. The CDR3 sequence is CASTITRQGHQPQHF. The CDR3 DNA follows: TGTGCCAGCACCATTACCCGACAGGGCCATCAGCCCCAGCATTTT.

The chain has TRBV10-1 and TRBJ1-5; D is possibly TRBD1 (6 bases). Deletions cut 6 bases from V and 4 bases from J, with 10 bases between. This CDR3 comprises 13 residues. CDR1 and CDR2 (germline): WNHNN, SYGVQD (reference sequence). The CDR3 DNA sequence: TGCGCCAGCAGCGAGGGGGGGAATCAGCCCCAGCATTTT. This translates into CASSEGGNQPQHF.

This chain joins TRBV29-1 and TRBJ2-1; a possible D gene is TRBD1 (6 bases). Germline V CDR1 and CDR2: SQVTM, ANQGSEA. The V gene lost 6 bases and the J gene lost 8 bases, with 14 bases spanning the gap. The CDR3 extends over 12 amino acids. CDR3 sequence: CSVGTGGDEQFF. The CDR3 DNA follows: TGCAGCGTCGGAACTGGGGGCGATGAGCAGTTCTTC.

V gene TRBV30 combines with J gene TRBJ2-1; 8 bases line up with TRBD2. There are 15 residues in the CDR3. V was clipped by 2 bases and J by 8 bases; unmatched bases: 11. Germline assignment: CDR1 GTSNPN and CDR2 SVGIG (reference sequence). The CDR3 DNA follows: TGTGCCTGGAGTTTACGGGGGGGCATTTTCGATGAGCAGTTCTTC. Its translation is CAWSLRGGIFDEQFF. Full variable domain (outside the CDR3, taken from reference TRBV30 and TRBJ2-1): SQTIHQWPATLVQPVGSPLSLECTVEGTSNPNLYWYRQAAGRGLQLLFYSVGIGQISSEVPQNLSASRPQDRQFILSSKKLLLSDSGFYLCAWSLRGGIFDEQFFGPGTRLTVL.

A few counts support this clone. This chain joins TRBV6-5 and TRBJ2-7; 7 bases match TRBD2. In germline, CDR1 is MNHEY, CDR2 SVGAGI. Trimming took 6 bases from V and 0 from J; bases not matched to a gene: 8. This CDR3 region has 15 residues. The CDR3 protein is CASSLEAGDSYEQYF. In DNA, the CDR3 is TGTGCCAGCAGCCTTGAGGCGGGAGACTCCTACGAGCAGTACTTC.

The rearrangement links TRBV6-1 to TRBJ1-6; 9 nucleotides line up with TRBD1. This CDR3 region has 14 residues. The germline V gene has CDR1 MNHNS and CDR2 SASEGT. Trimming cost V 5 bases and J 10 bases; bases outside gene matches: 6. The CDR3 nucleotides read TGTGCCAGCAGTCTTGGACAGGGGAGATCACCCCTCCACTTT. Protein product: CASSLGQGRSPLHF.

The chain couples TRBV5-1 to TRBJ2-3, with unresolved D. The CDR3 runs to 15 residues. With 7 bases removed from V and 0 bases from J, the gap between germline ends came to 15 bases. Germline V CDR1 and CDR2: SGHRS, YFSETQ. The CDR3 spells CASSEYSPSTDTQYF. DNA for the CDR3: TGCGCCAGCTCAGAATATTCTCCGAGCACAGATACGCAGTATTTT. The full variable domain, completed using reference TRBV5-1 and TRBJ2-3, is KAGVTQTPRYLIKTRGQQVTLSCSPISGHRSVSWYQQTPGQGLQFLFEYFSETQRNKGNFPGRFSGRQFSNSRSEMNVSTLELGDSALYLCASSEYSPSTDTQYFGPGTRLTVL.

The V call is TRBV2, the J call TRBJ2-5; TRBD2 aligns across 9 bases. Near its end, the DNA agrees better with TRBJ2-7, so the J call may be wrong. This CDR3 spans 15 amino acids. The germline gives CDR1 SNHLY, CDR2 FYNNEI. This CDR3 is CASEMGREGSYEQYF. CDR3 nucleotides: TGTGCCAGCGAGATGGGGCGGGAGGGTTCCTACGAGCAGTACTTC.

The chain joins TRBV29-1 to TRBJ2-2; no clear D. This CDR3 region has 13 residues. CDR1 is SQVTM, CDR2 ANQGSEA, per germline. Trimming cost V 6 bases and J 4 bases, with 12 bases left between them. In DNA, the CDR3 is TGCAGCGTGCCTGACTTCTCCACCGGGGAGCTGTTTTTT. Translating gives CSVPDFSTGELFF.

The CDR3 spells CASSEGAREKLFF. The CDR3 DNA reads as TGCGCCAGCAGTGAGGGGGCGCGGGAAAAACTGTTTTTT. V gene TRBV10-2 combines with J gene TRBJ1-4, with a weak D call TRBD1 (5 bases). This CDR3 has 13 residues. Trimming removed 2 bases from V and 8 bases from J, with 9 bases in between. Germline V gene lookup returns CDR1 WSHSY and CDR2 SAAADI.

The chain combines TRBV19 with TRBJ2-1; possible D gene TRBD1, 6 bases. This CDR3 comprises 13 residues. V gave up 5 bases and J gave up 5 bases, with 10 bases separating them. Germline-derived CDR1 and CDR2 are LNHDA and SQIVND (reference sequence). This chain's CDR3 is CASSFTGNNEQFF. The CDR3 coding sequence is TGTGCCAGTAGTTTCACAGGGAACAATGAGCAGTTCTTC.

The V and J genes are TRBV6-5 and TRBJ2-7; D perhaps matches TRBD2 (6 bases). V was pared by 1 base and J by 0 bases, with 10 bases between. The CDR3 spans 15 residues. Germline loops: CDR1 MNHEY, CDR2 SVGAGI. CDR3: CASSYLAGRSYEQYF. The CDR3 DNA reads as TGTGCCAGCAGTTACTTGGCGGGACGCTCCTACGAGCAGTACTTC.